This is a list of T cell receptor beta chains from one sample in a study of OX40 agonist ivuxolimab in advanced cancers. Method: immunoSEQ multiplex PCR; TCRdb's copy keeps in-frame clones and lacks some. The sample has over 95,000 clones, about 90% seen once; the top ten hold 0.79%. The sequences come from CD4+ or CD8+ T cells sorted from blood, collected in a trial of the OX40 agonist ivuxolimab. All receptors come from an adult with an advanced solid tumor such as melanoma, head and neck, liver or kidney cancer. The CDR3 runs from the conserved cysteine through the conserved F or W. Each record gives: D gene, V gene, J gene, clone size, CDR3 length, CDR3 DNA, CDR3 protein. The D gene is left open where the match is weak. Clone size is shown for a subset of rows, as once, few, many or a class of expanded clone.

TRBD1	TRBV29-1	TRBJ1-4	.	15	TGCAGCGTGGAGGGCCGGGGACAGGGTGGAGAAAAACTGTTTTTT	CSVEGRGQGGEKLFF
TRBD1	TRBV27	TRBJ2-6	.	17	TGTGCCAGCAGTTTGGACAGGCTAAGCTCTGGGGCCAACGTCCTGACTTTC	CASSLDRLSSGANVLTF
TRBD2	TRBV9	TRBJ2-3	.	15	TGTGCCAGCAGCGTAGGGGGTAGCGGGGTGGATACGCAGTATTTT	CASSVGGSGVDTQYF
TRBD1	TRBV28	TRBJ2-7	.	15	TGTGCCAGCAGTTTCGGGACAGTCCGCTCCTACGAGCAGTACTTC	CASSFGTVRSYEQYF
.	TRBV5-6	TRBJ2-7	.	15	TGTGCCAGCAGCTTGTTACACACCATCGGGTACGAGCAGTACTTC	CASSLLHTIGYEQYF
.	TRBV28	TRBJ2-2	.	14	.	CASSTSGAVGELFF
TRBD2	TRBV5-1	TRBJ2-3	.	15	TGCGCCACCATACGGGGGGACGGCTCCACAGATACGCGGTATTTT	CATIRGDGSTDTRYF
.	TRBV4-3	TRBJ1-4	.	13	TGCGCCAGCAGCGACATCAGGGGCGAAAAACTGTTTTTT	CASSDIRGEKLFF
.	TRBV5-6	TRBJ1-4	.	16	TGTGCCAGCAGCTTGGCTTTACTTGGGACTAATGAAAAACTGTTTTTT	CASSLALLGTNEKLFF
.	TRBV30	TRBJ2-2	.	13	TGTGCCTGGAGTGTAAGAGTGACCGGGGAGCTGTTTTTT	CAWSVRVTGELFF
.	TRBV15	TRBJ2-3	once	12	TGTGCCACCAGCAGAAGCACAGATACGCAGTATTTT	CATSRSTDTQYF
.	TRBV7-9	TRBJ2-3	.	14	TGTGCCAGCAGCCGGGACACAGGATTGAATACGCAGTATTTT	CASSRDTGLNTQYF
.	TRBV6-6	TRBJ1-1	.	13	TGTGCCAGCAGGGGTTCAGTGAACACTGAAGCTTTCTTT	CASRGSVNTEAFF
.	TRBV7-9	TRBJ2-5	.	12	TGTGCCAGCAGCTTCCTTGAAGAGACCCAGTACTTC	CASSFLEETQYF
.	TRBV30	TRBJ1-2	few	13	TGTGCCTGGACCCCTAGGGGGGACTATGGCTACACCTTC	CAWTPRGDYGYTF
.	TRBV27	TRBJ1-1	.	15	TGTGCCAGCAGTTTATGGGGTGGAGGGACCACTGAAGCTTTCTTT	CASSLWGGGTTEAFF
.	TRBV6-1	TRBJ1-2	.	13	TGTGCCAGCAGTGAATCTCGGGATTATGGCTACACCTTC	CASSESRDYGYTF
.	TRBV4-3	TRBJ2-3	once	15	TGCGCCAGCAGTCCCCGGGCACAGGGCACAGATACGCAGTATTTT	CASSPRAQGTDTQYF
TRBD2	TRBV7-9	TRBJ2-3	.	13	TGTGCCAGCGGACTAGCGGGCACAGATACGCAGTATTTT	CASGLAGTDTQYF
TRBD2	TRBV9	TRBJ2-5	.	14	TGTGCCAGCAGCTCCCTAGCGGGAGTCGAGACCCAGTACTTC	CASSSLAGVETQYF
.	TRBV2	TRBJ2-7	.	15	TGTGCCAGCAGTACAGATCAGGGGTCGGCGGGCGAGCAGTACTTC	CASSTDQGSAGEQYF
.	TRBV19	TRBJ2-7	.	13	TGTGCCAGTAGTATACCGAGCTCCTACGAGCAGTACTTC	CASSIPSSYEQYF
.	TRBV11-3	TRBJ2-3	.	12	TGTGCCAGCAGCTCACCCCTTGGTGCGCAGTATTTT	CASSSPLGAQYF
.	TRBV10-3	TRBJ2-3	.	14	TGTGCCATCAGCTCTCCTACTAGCAGTTATACGCAGTATTTT	CAISSPTSSYTQYF
TRBD2	TRBV6-5	TRBJ2-1	.	15	TGTGCCAGCAGCACTGGGACTAGTGGGAACAATGAGCAGTTCTTC	CASSTGTSGNNEQFF
.	TRBV2	TRBJ1-2	.	13	TGTGCCAGCAGTGCCGACCTCAGTAAGGGCTACACCTTC	CASSADLSKGYTF
.	TRBV6-6	TRBJ1-1	.	10	TGTGCCAGCAGAATACAACAAGCTTTCTTT	CASRIQQAFF
.	TRBV9	TRBJ2-5	.	15	TGTGCCAGCAGCGGAGGCCCGGGACTTAGAGAGACCCAGTACTTC	CASSGGPGLRETQYF
.	TRBV11-2	TRBJ1-2	.	14	TGTGCCAGCAGCCCATCGGCAGCTAACTATGGCTACACCTTC	CASSPSAANYGYTF
TRBD1	TRBV11-3	TRBJ2-2	.	15	TGTGCCAGCAGCGCCCGGACAGGACTCACCGGGGAGCTGTTTTTT	CASSARTGLTGELFF
.	TRBV5-4	TRBJ2-5	once	14	TGTGCCAGCAGCCCCGCAGGTTTCGCAGAGACCCAGTACTTC	CASSPAGFAETQYF
TRBD2	TRBV7-9	TRBJ2-1	.	16	TGTGCCAGCGGCGTCGAGACTAGCGGGGCAAACAATGAGCAGTTCTTC	CASGVETSGANNEQFF
.	TRBV14	TRBJ2-3	.	12	TGTGCCAGCAGCCAAGGTGTGAATACGCAGTATTTT	CASSQGVNTQYF
.	TRBV18	TRBJ2-6	.	15	TGTGCCAGCTCACCGCGGTCCTCTGGGGCCAACGTCCTGACTTTC	CASSPRSSGANVLTF
.	TRBV28	TRBJ2-1	.	11	TGTGCCAGCAGTTTCACCCATGAGCAGTTCTTC	CASSFTHEQFF
.	TRBV5-1	TRBJ2-4	.	14	TGCGCCAGCAGCTTACAGGGACACCAGGACATTCAGTACTTC	CASSLQGHQDIQYF
TRBD2	TRBV6-6	TRBJ2-1	.	16	TGTGCCAGCAGTGACTTTAGCGGGGGTTCCCGCAATGAGCAGTTCTTC	CASSDFSGGSRNEQFF
.	TRBV21-1	TRBJ1-1	.	15	TGTGCCAGCAGCAGGGACTTTAGTATGAACACTGAAGCTTTCTTT	CASSRDFSMNTEAFF
.	TRBV18	TRBJ2-5	.	13	TGTGCCAGCTCACCACAAGGGCAAGAGACCCAGTACTTC	CASSPQGQETQYF
.	TRBV7-2	TRBJ1-3	.	14	TGTGCCAGCACAACACTGAGCTCTGGAAACACCATATATTTT	CASTTLSSGNTIYF
.	TRBV5-4	TRBJ2-7	.	14	TGTGCCAGCAGGTTGGATCTGAGCTCCTACGAGCAGTACTTC	CASRLDLSSYEQYF
.	TRBV4-3	TRBJ2-3	.	13	TGCGCCAGCAGCCAAGAGCAGTCTGGGACGCAGTATTTT	CASSQEQSGTQYF
TRBD1	TRBV10-1	TRBJ1-1	.	15	TGCGCCAGCAGTGACGGGACAGGGGGGCACACTGAAGCTTTCTTT	CASSDGTGGHTEAFF
TRBD1	TRBV5-1	TRBJ2-3	.	14	TGCGCCAGCAGAGCTGGACAGGATGTAAATACGCAGTATTTT	CASRAGQDVNTQYF
.	TRBV7-9	TRBJ2-5	.	13	TGTGCCAGCAGCTACCGGGACGGAGAGACCCAGTACTTC	CASSYRDGETQYF
.	TRBV30	TRBJ2-2	once	13	TGTGCCTGGAGTGTACAGGGAAGCGGGGAGCTGTTTTTT	CAWSVQGSGELFF